Listed here is a single TCR beta chain. The antigen is unknown. A much bigger clone sits one base away, suggesting this may be a read error. The data stem from a study of identical twins. Study results and caveats: Model-predicted out-of-frame TCR alpha sharing fell below observed values in monozygotic twins.

TCRdb fed the 5' RACE reads into MiXCR, producing one record per CDR3 protein. Of about 250,000 distinct CDR3 sequences listed, about 9% are singletons. CDR3 length equals 14 residues. CDR1 and CDR2 (germline): MNHEY, SVGEGT. V was clipped by 7 bases and J by 0 bases; unmatched bases: 6. These data were also reused for a study on yellow fever vaccine responses in identical twins.

The sequence derives from a young woman in good health. Sequenced input: CD8+ T cells sorted from blood. The chain uses TRBV6-2 or TRBV6-3 and TRBJ2-7; 7 bases map to TRBD1. CDR3: CASTLGGSSYEQYF. The CDR3 DNA sequence: TGTGCCAGCACCTTAGGGGGCAGCTCCTACGAGCAGTACTTC.